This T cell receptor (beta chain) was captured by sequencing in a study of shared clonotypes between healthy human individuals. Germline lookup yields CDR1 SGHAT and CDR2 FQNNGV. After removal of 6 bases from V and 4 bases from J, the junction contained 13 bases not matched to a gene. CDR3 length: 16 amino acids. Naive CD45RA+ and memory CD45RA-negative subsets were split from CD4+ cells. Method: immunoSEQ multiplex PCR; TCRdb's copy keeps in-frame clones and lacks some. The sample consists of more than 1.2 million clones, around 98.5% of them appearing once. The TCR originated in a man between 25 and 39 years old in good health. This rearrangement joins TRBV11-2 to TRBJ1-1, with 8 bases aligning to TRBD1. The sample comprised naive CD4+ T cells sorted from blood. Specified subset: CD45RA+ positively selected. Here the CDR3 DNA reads TGTGCCAGCAGTTTAAACAGACAGGGGAAAGGCACTGAAGCTTTCTTT. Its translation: CASSLNRQGKGTEAFF.